Included here is one T cell receptor (beta chain) sequence, with context. The data originate from a study of blood T cell repertoires in COVID-19. In the original analysis: Nucleated cell number was recorded as an estimate derived from reference gene primer amplification. Profiling relied on immunoSEQ multiplex PCR, and the TCRdb table lists in-frame clones only, not all of them. The D gene and trimming were derived from the DNA, and the V and J assignments and clone size from that table. The sample has a few hundred thousand clones, over 70% seen once. The TCR originated in a woman aged 45 to 65 with acute or convalescent COVID-19. The sequenced material came from peripheral blood.

CDR3 amino acids: CASSSSGGPYAEAFF. The CDR3 DNA follows: TGCGCCAGCAGTTCCTCGGGGGGCCCGTATGCCGAAGCTTTCTTT. This chain uses TRBV5-1 with TRBJ1-1; possible D gene TRBD1, 6 bases. The V end was cut by 5 bases, the J end by 8 bases, with 22 bases between. The CDR3 totals 15 residues. Germline CDR1 and CDR2: SGHRS and YFSETQ.